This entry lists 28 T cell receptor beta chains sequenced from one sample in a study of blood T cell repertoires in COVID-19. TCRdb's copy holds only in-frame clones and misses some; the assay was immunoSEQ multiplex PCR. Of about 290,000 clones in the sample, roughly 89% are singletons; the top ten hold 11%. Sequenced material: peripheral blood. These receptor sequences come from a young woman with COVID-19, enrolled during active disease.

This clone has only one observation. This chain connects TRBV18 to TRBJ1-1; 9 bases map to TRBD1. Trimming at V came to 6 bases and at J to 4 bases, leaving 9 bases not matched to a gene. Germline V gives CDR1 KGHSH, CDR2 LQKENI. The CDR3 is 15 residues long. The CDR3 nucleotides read TGTGCCAGCTCCCAGGGACAGGGAGGTAGCACTGAAGCTTTCTTT. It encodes CASSQGQGGSTEAFF. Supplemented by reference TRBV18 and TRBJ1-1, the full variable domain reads NAGVMQNPRHLVRRRGQEARLRCSPMKGHSHVYWYRQLPEEGLKFMVYLQKENIIDESGMPKERFSAEFPKEGPSILRIQQVVRGDSAAYFCASSQGQGGSTEAFFGQGTRLTVV.

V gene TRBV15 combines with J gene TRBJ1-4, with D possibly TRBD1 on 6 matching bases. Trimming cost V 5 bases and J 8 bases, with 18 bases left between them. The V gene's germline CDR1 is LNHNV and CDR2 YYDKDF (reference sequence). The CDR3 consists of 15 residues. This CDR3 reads CATSGGPLGGEKLFF. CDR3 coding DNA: TGTGCCACCAGCGGGGGCCCGTTGGGTGGGGAAAAACTGTTTTTT.

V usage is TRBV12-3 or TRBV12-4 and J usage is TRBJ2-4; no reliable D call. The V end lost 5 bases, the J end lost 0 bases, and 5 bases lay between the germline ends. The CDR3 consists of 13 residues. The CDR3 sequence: CASSRVAKNIQYF. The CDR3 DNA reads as TGTGCCAGCAGTAGAGTAGCCAAAAACATTCAGTACTTC.

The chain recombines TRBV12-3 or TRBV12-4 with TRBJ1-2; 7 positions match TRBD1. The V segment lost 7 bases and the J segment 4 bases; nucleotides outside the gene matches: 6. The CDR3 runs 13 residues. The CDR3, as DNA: TGTGCCAGCAAGGTCGCAGGGGGCTATGGCTACACCTTC. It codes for CASKVAGGYGYTF.

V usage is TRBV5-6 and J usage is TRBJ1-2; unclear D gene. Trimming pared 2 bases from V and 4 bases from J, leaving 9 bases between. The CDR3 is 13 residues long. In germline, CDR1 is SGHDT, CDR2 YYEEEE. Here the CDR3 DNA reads TGTGCCAGCAGCTTTCCTCAGATCTATGGCTACACCTTC. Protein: CASSFPQIYGYTF.

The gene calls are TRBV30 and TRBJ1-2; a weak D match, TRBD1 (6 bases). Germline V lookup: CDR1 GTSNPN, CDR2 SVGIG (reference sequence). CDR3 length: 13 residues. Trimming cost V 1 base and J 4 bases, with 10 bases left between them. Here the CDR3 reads CAWSDQGSYGYTF. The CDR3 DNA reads TGTGCCTGGAGTGATCAGGGGAGCTATGGCTACACCTTC.

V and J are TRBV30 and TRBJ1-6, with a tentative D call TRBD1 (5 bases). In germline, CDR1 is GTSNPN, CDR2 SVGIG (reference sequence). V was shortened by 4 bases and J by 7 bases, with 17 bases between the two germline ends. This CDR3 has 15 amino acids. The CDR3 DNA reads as TGTGCCTGGACCTTGTCCGGCCAGGGAAATTCACCCCTCCACTTT. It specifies CAWTLSGQGNSPLHF.

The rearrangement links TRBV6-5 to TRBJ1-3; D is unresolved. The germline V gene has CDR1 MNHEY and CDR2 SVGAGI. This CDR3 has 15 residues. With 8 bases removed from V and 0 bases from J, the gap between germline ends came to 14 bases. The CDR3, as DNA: TGTGCCAGCGCAGGAAAAACTTACTCTGGAAACACCATATATTTT. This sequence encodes CASAGKTYSGNTIYF.

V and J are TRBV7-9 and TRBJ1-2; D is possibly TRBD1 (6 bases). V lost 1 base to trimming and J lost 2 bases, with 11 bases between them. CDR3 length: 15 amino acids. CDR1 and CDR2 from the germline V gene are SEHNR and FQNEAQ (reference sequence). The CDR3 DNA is TGTGCCAGCAGCTTAGGGGCAGGGGCGAACTATGGCTACACCTTC. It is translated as CASSLGAGANYGYTF.

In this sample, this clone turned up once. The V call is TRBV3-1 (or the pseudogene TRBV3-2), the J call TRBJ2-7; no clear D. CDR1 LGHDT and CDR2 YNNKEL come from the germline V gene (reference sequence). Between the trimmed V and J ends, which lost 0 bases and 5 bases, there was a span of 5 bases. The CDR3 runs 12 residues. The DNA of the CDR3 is TGTGCCAGCAGCCAAGATCGGGACGAGCAGTACTTC. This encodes CASSQDRDEQYF.

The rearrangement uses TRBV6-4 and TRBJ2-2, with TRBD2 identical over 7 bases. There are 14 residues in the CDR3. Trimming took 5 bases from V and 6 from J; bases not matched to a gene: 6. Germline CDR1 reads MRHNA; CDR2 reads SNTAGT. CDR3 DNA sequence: TGTGCCAGCAGTATAGGGGACTACTCCGGGGAGCTGTTTTTT. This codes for CASSIGDYSGELFF.

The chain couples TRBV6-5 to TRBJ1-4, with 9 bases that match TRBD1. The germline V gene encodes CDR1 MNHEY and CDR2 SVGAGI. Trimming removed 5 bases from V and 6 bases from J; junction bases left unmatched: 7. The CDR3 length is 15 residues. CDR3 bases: TGTGCCAGCAGTCGCCAACAGGGGGCGCATGAAAAACTGTTTTTT. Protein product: CASSRQQGAHEKLFF.

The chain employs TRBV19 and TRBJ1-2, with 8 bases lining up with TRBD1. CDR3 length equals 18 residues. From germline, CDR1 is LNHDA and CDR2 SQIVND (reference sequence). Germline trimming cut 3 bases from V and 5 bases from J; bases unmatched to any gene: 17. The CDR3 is CASSMGRDRRDIWYGYTF. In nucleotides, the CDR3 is TGTGCCAGTAGTATGGGCAGGGACAGGAGGGATATTTGGTATGGCTACACCTTC.

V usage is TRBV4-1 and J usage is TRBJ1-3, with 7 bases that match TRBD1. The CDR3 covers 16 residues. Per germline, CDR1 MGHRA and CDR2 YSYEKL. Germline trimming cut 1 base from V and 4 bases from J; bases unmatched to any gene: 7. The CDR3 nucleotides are TGCGCCAGCAGCCAAGGACAGGGTCCTACCGGAAACACCATATATTTT. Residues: CASSQGQGPTGNTIYF.

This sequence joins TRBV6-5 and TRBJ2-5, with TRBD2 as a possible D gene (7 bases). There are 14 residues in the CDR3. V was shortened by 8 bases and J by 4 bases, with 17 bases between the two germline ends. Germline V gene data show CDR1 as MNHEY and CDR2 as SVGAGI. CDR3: CASQRGAIGETQYF. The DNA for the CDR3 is TGTGCCAGCCAACGGGGGGCCATTGGAGAGACCCAGTACTTC.

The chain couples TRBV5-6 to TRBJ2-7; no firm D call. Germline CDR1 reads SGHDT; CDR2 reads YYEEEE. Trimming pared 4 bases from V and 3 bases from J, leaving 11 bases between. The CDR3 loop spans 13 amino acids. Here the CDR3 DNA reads TGTGCCAGCAGCCCCCCCTGGAGCTACGAGCAGTACTTC. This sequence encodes CASSPPWSYEQYF.

CDR3 sequence reads: CASTRIQAGKETQYF. The CDR3 bases are TGTGCCAGCACTCGTATACAAGCGGGAAAAGAGACCCAGTACTTC. The chain has TRBV3-1 (or the pseudogene TRBV3-2) and TRBJ2-5, with 7 bases that match TRBD2. The CDR3 runs to 15 residues. J lost 3 bases, V lost 7 bases, and 11 bases had no gene match. CDR1 LGHDT and CDR2 YNNKEL come from the germline V gene (reference sequence).

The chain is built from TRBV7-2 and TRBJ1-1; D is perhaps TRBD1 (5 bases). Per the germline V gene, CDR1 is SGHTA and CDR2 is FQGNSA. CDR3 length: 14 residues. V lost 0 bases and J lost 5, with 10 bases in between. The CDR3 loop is CASSLAAGTTEAFF. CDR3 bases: TGTGCCAGCAGCTTAGCGGCAGGGACTACTGAAGCTTTCTTT.

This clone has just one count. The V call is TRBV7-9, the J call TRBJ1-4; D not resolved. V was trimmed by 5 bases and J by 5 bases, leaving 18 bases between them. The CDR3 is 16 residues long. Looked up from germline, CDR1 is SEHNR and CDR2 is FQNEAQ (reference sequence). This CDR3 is CASSPLLTGKNEKLFF. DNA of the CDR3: TGTGCCAGCAGCCCTCTTTTGACGGGAAAAAATGAAAAACTGTTTTTT.

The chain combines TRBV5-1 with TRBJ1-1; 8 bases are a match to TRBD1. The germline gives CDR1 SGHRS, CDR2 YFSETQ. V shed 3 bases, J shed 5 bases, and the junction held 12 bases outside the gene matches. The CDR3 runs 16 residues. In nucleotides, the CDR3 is TGCGCCAGCAGCTCCCAGGGGGCGGAATCGGGGACTGAAGCTTTCTTT. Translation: CASSSQGAESGTEAFF.

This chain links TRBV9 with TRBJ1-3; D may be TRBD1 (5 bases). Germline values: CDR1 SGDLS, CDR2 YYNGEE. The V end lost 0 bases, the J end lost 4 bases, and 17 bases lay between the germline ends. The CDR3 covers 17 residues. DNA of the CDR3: TGTGCCAGCAGCGTAGCTACCCCTACAGGACCCGGAAACACCATATATTTT. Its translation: CASSVATPTGPGNTIYF.

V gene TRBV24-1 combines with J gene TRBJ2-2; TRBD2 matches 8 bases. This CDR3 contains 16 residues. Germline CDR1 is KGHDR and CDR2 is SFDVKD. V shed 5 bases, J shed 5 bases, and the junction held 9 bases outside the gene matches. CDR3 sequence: CATSALRGGRTGELFF. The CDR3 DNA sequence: TGTGCCACCAGTGCTCTTCGGGGGGGCCGGACCGGGGAGCTGTTTTTT.

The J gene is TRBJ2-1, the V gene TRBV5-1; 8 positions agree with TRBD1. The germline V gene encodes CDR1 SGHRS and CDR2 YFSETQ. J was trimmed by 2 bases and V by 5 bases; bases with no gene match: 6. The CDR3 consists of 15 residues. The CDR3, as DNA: TGCGCCAGCAGGAGCAGGGGGCGGACCTACAATGAGCAGTTCTTC. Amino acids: CASRSRGRTYNEQFF.

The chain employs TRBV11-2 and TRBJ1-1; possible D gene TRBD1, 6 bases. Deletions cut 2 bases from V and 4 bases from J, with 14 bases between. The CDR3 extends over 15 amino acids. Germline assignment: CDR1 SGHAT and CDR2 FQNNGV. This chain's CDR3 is CASSLIQGKPTEAFF. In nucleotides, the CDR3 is TGTGCCAGCAGCTTAATTCAGGGGAAGCCCACTGAAGCTTTCTTT.

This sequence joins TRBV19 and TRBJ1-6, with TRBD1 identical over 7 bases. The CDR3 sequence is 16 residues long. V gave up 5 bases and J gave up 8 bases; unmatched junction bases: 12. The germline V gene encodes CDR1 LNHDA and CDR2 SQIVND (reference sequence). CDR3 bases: TGTGCCAGTAGTCCCACCCCGAGAGGGGGCTATTCACCCCTCCACTTT. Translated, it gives CASSPTPRGGYSPLHF.

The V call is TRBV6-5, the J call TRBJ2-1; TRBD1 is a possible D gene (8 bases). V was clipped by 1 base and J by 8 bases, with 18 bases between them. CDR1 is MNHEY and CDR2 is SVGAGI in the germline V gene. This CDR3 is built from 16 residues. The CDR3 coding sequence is TGTGCCAGCAGTTACTGGGCAGGGGGCGGGGGCCATGAGCAGTTCTTC. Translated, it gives CASSYWAGGGGHEQFF.

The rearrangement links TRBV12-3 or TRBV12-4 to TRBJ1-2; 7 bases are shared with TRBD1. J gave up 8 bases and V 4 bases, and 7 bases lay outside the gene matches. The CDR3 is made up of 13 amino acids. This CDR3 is CASSYGQGEGYTF. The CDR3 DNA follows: TGTGCCAGCAGTTACGGGCAGGGGGAAGGCTACACCTTC.

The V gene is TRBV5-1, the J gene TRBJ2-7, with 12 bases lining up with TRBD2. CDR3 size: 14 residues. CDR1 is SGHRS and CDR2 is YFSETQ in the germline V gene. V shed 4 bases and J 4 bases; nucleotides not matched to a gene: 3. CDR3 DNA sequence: TGCGCCAGCAGCCTCGGGACTAGCGGGTACGAGCAGTACTTC. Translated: CASSLGTSGYEQYF.